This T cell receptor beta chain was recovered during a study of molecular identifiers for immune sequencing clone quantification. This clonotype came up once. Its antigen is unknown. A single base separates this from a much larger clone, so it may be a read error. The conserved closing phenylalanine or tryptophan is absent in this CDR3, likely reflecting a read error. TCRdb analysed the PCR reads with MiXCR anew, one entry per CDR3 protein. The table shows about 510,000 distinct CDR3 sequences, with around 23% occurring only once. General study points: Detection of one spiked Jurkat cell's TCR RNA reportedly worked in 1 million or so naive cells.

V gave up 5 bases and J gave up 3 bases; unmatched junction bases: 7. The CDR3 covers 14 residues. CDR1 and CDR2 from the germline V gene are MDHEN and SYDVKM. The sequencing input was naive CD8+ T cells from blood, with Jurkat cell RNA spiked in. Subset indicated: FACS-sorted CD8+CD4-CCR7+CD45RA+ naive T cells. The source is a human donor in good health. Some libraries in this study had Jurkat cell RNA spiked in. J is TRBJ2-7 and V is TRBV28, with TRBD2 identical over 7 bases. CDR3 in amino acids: CASSEPTSIYEQYL. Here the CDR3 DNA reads TGTGCCAGCAGTGAGCCGACTAGCATCTACGAGCAGTACTTA.